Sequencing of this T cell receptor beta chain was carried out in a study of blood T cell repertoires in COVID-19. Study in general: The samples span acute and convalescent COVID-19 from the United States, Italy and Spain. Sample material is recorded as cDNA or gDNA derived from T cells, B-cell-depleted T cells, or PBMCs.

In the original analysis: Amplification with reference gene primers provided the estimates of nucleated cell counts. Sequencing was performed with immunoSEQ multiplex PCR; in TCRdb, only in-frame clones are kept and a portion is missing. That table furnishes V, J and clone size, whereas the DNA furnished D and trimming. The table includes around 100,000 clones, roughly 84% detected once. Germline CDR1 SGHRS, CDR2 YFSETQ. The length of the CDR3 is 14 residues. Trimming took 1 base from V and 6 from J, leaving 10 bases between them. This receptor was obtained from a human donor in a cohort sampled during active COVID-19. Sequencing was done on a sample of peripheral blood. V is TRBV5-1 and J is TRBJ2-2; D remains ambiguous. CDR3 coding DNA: TGCGCCAGCAGCTTGCTGCCGAGTCCCGGGGAGCTGTTTTTT. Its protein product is CASSLLPSPGELFF.